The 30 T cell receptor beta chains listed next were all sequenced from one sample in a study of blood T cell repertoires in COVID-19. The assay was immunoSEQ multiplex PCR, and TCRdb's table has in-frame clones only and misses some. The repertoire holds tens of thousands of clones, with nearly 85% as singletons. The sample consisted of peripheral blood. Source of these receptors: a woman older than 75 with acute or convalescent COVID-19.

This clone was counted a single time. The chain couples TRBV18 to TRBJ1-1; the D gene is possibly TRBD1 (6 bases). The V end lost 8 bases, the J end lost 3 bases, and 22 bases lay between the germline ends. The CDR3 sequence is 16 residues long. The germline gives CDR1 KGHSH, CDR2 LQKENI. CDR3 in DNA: TGTGCCAGCACAGTTTCCAACCGAGGGGGAGACACTGAAGCTTTCTTT. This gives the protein CASTVSNRGGDTEAFF.

The CDR3 loop is CASSHMETQYF. In nucleotides, the CDR3 is TGTGCCAGCAGCCACATGGAGACCCAGTACTTC. V is TRBV6-2 or TRBV6-3 and J is TRBJ2-5; D gene unclear. Trimming left V 6 bases short and J 5 bases short, with 7 bases between. From germline, CDR1 is MNHEY and CDR2 SVGEGT. The CDR3 runs to 11 residues.

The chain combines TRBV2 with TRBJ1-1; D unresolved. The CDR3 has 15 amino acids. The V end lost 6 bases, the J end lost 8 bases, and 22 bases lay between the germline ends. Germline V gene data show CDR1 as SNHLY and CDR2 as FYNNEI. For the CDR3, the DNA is TGTGCCAGCAGCACCCCTCGGGTTAGTGCCGAAGAAGCTTTCTTT. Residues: CASSTPRVSAEEAFF. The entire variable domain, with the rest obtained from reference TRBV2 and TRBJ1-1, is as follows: EPEVTQTPSHQVTQMGQEVILRCVPISNHLYFYWYRQILGQKVEFLVSFYNNEISEKSEIFDDQFSVERPDGSNFTLKIRSTKLEDSAMYFCASSTPRVSAEEAFFGQGTRLTVV.

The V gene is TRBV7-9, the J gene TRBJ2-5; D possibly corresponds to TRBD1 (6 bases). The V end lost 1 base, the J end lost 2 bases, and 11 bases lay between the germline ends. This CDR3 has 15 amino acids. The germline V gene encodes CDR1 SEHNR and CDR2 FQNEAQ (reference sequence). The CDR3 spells CASSLGAQGQETQYF. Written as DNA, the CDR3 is TGTGCCAGCAGCTTAGGCGCACAGGGACAAGAGACCCAGTACTTC.

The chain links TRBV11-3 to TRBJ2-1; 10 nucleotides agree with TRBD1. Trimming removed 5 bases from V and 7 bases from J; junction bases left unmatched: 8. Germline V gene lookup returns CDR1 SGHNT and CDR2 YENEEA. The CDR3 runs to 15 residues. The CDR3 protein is CASSSGTGVKNEQFF. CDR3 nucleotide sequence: TGTGCCAGCAGCAGTGGGACAGGGGTTAAAAATGAGCAGTTCTTC.

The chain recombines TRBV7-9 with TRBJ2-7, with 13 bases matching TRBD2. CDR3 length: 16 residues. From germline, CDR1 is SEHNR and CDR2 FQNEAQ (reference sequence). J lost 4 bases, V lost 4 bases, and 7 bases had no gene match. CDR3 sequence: CASSSWTSGSVYEQYF. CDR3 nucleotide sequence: TGTGCCAGCAGCTCTTGGACTAGCGGGAGTGTATACGAGCAGTACTTC. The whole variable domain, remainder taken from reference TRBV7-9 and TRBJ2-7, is DTGVSQNPRHKITKRGQNVTFRCDPISEHNRLYWYRQTLGQGPEFLTYFQNEAQLEKSRLLSDRFSAERPKGSFSTLEIQRTEQGDSAMYLCASSSWTSGSVYEQYFGPGTRLTVT.

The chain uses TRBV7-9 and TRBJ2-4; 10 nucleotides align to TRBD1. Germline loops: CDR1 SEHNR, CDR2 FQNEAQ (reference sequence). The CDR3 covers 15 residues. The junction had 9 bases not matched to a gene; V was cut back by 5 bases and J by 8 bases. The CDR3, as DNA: TGTGCCAGCAGCCAAACCGGGACAGGGGCGGACATTCAGTACTTC. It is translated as CASSQTGTGADIQYF.

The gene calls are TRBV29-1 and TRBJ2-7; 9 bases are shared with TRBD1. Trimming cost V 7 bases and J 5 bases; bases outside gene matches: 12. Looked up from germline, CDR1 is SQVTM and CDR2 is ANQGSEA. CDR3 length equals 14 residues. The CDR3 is CSAERPGQGHEQYF. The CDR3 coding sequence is TGCAGCGCCGAACGACCGGGACAGGGCCACGAGCAGTACTTC.

The CDR3 bases are TGTGCCAGTAGTATAGGAGGCCCCCTGAACACCGGGGAGCTGTTTTTT. It is translated as CASSIGGPLNTGELFF. The J gene is TRBJ2-2, the V gene TRBV19; D is unresolved. Germline CDR1 is LNHDA and CDR2 is SQIVND (reference sequence). The CDR3 is 16 amino acids. With 1 base removed from V and 1 base from J, the gap between germline ends came to 10 bases. Full variable domain (outside the CDR3, taken from reference TRBV19 and TRBJ2-2): DGGITQSPKYLFRKEGQNVTLSCEQNLNHDAMYWYRQDPGQGLRLIYYSQIVNDFQKGDIAEGYSVSREKKESFPLTVTSAQKNPTAFYLCASSIGGPLNTGELFFGEGSRLTVL.

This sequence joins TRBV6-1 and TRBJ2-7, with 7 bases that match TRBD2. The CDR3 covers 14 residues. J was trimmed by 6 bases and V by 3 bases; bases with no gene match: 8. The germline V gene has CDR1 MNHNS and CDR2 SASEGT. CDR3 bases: TGTGCCAGCAGTGAGTCGGGGGGAGGGCTCGAGCAGTACTTC. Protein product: CASSESGGGLEQYF.

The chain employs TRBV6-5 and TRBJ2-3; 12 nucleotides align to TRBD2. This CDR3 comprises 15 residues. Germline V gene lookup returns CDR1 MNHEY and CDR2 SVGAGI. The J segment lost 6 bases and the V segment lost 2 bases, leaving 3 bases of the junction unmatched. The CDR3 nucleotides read TGTGCCAGCAGTTACCGACTAGCGGGAGAGGATACGCAGTATTTT. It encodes CASSYRLAGEDTQYF.

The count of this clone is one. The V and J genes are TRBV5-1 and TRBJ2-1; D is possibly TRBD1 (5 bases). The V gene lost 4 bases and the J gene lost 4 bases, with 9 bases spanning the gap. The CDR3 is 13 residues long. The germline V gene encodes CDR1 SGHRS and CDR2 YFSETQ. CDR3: CASSLNRYNEQFF. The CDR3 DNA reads TGCGCCAGCAGCCTGAACAGGTACAATGAGCAGTTCTTC.

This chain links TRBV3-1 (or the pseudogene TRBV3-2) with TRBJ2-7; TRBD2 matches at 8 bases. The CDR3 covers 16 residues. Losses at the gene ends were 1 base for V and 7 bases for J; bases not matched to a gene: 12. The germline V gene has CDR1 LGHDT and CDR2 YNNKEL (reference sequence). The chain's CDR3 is CASSQVQAGASGEQYF. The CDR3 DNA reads TGTGCCAGCAGCCAAGTTCAAGCGGGAGCGTCGGGAGAGCAGTACTTC.

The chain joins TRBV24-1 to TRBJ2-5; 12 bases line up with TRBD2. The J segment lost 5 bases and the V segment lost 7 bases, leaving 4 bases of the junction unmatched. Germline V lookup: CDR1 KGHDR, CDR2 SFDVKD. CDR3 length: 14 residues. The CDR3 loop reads CATSQTSGSETQYF. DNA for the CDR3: TGTGCCACCAGCCAGACTAGCGGGAGTGAGACCCAGTACTTC.

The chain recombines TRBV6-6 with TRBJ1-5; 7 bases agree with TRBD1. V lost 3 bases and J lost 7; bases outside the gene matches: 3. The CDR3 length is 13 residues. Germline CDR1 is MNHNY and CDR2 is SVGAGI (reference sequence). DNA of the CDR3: TGTGCCAGCAGTTATGGGGACAGCCAGCCCCAGCATTTT. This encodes CASSYGDSQPQHF.

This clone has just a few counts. As DNA, the CDR3 is TGTGCCACCGCCTCAGGGAGGTACACCGGGGAGCTGTTTTTT. Amino acid sequence: CATASGRYTGELFF. The genes are TRBV27 and TRBJ2-2, with a weak D call TRBD2 (6 bases). V was clipped by 10 bases and J by 3 bases, with 15 bases between them. The CDR3 is 14 residues long. CDR1 MNHEY and CDR2 SMNVEV come from the germline V gene (reference sequence).

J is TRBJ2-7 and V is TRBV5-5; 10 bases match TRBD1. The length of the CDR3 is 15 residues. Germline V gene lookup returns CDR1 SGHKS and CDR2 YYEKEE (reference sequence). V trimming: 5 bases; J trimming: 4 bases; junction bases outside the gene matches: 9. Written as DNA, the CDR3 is TGTGCCAGCAGACAGGGACAGGGGTCATCGTACGAGCAGTACTTC. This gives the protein CASRQGQGSSYEQYF.

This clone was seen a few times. CDR3 in DNA: TGTGCCAGCAGCTTAGACTCCTCCTATAATTCACCCCTCCACTTT. It translates to CASSLDSSYNSPLHF. The rearrangement uses TRBV7-9 and TRBJ1-6, with D uncertain. Germline V gene lookup returns CDR1 SEHNR and CDR2 FQNEAQ (reference sequence). The CDR3 spans 15 residues. V gave up 1 base and J gave up 0 bases, with 4 bases separating them.

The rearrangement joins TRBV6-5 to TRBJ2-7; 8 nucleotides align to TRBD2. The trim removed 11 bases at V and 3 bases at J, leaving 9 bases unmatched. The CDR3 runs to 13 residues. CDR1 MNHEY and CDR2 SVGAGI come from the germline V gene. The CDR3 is CAYGAGGLYEQYF. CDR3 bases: TGTGCCTACGGGGCGGGAGGACTCTACGAGCAGTACTTC.

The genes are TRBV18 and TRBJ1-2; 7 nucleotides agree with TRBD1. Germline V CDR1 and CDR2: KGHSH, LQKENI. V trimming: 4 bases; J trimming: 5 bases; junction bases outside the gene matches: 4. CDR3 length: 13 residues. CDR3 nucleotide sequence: TGTGCCAGCTCACGACAGGGAAATTATGGCTACACCTTC. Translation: CASSRQGNYGYTF.

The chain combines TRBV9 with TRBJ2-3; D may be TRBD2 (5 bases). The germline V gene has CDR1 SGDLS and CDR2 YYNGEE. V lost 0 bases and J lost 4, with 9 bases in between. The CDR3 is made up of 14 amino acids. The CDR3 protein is CASSVGWGADTQYF. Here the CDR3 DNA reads TGTGCCAGCAGCGTAGGTTGGGGAGCAGATACGCAGTATTTT. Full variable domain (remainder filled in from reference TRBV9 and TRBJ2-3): DSGVTQTPKHLITATGQRVTLRCSPRSGDLSVYWYQQSLDQGLQFLIQYYNGEERAKGNILERFSAQQFPDLHSELNLSSLELGDSALYFCASSVGWGADTQYFGPGTRLTVL.

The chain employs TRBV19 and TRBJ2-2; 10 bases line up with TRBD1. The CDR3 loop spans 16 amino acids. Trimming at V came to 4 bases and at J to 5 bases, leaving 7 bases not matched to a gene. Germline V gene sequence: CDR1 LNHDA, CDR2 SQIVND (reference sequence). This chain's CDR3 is CASSTRQGAFTGELFF. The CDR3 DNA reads TGTGCCAGTAGTACCCGACAGGGGGCGTTTACCGGGGAGCTGTTTTTT.

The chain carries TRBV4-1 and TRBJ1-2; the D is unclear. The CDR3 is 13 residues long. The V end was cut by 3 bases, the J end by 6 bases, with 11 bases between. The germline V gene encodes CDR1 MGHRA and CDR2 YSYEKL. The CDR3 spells CASSQGRVDGYTF. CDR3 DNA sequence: TGCGCCAGCAGCCAGGGGAGGGTGGATGGCTACACCTTC.

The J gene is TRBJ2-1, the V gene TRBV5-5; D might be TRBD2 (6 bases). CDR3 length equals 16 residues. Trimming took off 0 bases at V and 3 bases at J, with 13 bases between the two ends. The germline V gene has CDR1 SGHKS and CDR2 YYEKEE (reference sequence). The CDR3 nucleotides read TGTGCCAGCAGCTTGGGGCTAGCGTCACTCTACAATGAGCAGTTCTTC. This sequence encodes CASSLGLASLYNEQFF.

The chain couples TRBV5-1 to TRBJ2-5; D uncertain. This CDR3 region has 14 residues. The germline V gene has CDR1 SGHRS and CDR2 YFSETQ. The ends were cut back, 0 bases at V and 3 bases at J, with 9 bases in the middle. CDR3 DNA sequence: TGCGCCAGCAGCTTGGGCGGAGTGGAAGAGACCCAGTACTTC. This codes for CASSLGGVEETQYF.

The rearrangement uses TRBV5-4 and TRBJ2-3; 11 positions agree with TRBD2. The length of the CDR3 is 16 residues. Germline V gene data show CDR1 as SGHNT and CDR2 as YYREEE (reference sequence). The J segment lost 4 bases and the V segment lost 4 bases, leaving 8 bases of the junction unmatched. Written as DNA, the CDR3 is TGTGCCAGCAGCAGAGAACTAGCGGGAGCTTCAGATACGCAGTATTTT. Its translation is CASSRELAGASDTQYF.

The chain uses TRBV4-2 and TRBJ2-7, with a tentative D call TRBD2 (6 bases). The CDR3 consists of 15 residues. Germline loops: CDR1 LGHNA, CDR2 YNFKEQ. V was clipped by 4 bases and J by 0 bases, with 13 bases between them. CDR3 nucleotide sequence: TGTGCCAGCAGCCCATTGGGAGGAAACTCCTACGAGCAGTACTTC. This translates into CASSPLGGNSYEQYF.

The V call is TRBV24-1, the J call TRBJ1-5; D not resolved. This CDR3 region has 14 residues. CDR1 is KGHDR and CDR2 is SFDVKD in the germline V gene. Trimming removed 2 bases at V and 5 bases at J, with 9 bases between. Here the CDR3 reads CATSDSSGDQPQHF. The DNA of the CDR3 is TGTGCCACCAGTGATTCTTCCGGGGATCAGCCCCAGCATTTT.

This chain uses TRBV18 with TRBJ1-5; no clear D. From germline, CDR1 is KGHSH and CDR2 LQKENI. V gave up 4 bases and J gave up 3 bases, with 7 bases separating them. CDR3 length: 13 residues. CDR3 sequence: CASSLTDNQPQHF. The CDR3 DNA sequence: TGTGCCAGCTCACTGACTGACAATCAGCCCCAGCATTTT.

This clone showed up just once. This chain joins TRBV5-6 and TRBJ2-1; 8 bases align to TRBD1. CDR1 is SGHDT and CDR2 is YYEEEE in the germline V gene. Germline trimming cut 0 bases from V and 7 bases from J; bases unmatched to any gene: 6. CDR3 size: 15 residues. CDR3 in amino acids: CASSLGGQGGNEQFF. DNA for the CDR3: TGTGCCAGCAGCTTGGGAGGACAGGGTGGGAATGAGCAGTTCTTC.